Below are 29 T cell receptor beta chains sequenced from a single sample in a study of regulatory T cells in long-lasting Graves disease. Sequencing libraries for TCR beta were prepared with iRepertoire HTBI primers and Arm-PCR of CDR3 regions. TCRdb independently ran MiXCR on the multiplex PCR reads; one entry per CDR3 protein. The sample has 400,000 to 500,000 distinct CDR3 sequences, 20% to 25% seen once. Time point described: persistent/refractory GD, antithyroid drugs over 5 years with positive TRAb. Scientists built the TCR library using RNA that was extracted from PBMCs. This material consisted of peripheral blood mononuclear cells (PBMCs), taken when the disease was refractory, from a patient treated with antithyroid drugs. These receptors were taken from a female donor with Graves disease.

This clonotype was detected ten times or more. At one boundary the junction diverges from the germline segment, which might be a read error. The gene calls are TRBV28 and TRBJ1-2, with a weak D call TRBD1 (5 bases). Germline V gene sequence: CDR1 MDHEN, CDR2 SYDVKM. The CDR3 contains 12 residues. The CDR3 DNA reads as TGTGCCAGCAGCTCCATAAATCGGAGGGGTCGATTC. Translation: CASSSINRRGRF.

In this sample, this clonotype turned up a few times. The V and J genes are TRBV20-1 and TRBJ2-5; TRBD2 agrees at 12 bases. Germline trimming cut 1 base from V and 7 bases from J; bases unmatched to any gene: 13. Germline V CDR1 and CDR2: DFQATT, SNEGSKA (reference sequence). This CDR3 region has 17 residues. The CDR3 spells CSARGSSGGARGGTQYF. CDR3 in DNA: TGCAGTGCTAGAGGGTCTAGCGGGGGGGCCCGCGGGGGGACCCAGTACTTC.

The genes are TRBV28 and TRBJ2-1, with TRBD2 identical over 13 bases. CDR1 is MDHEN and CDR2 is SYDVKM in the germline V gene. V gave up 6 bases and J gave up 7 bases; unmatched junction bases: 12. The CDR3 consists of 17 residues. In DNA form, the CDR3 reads TGTGCCAGCAGCGGACTAGCGGGAGATCGGGTTAAAAATGAGCAGTTCTTC. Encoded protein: CASSGLAGDRVKNEQFF.

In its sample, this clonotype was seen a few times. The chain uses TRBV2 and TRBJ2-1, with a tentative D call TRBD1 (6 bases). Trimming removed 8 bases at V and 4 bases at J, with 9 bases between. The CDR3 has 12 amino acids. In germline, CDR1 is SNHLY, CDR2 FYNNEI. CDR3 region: CASLQGYNEQFF. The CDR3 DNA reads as TGTGCCAGCCTACAGGGATACAATGAGCAGTTCTTC.

The CDR3 coding sequence is TGTGCCAGCAGTACACAGGTTCGAAACACCATATATTTT. It yields the protein CASSTQVRNTIYF. This chain uses TRBV28 with TRBJ1-3; D is perhaps TRBD1 (5 bases). Germline V gene lookup returns CDR1 MDHEN and CDR2 SYDVKM. The V gene lost 5 bases and the J gene lost 5 bases, with 10 bases spanning the gap. This CDR3 is built from 13 residues. The full variable domain, with the rest looked up from reference TRBV28 and TRBJ1-3, is DVKVTQSSRYLVKRTGEKVFLECVQDMDHENMFWYRQDPGLGLRLIYFSYDVKMKEKGDIPEGYSVSREKKERFSLILESASTNQTSMYLCASSTQVRNTIYFGEGSWLTVV.

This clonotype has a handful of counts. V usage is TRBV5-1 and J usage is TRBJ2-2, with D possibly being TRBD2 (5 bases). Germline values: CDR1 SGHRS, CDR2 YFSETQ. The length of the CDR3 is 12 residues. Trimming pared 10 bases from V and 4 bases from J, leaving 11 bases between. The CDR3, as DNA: TGCGCCTGTGGAGGAAGCACCGGGGAGCTGTTTTTT. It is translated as CACGGSTGELFF.

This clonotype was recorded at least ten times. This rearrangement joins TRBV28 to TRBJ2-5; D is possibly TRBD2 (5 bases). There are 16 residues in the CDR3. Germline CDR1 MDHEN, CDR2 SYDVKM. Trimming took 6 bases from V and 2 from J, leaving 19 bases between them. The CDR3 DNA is TGTGCCAGCAGCCACCTAAAAAGCGGATTGCAAGAGACCCAGTACTTC. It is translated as CASSHLKSGLQETQYF. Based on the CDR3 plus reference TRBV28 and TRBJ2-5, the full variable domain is DVKVTQSSRYLVKRTGEKVFLECVQDMDHENMFWYRQDPGLGLRLIYFSYDVKMKEKGDIPEGYSVSREKKERFSLILESASTNQTSMYLCASSHLKSGLQETQYFGPGTRLLVL.

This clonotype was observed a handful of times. The CDR3 region is CASSPTRWGEDTGANVLTF. The DNA for the CDR3 is TGTGCCAGCAGTCCGACACGGTGGGGCGAGGATACTGGGGCCAACGTCCTGACTTTC. The chain is built from TRBV11-2 and TRBJ2-6, with D perhaps TRBD1 (5 bases). From germline, CDR1 is SGHAT and CDR2 FQNNGV. V lost 6 bases and J lost 2, with 23 bases in between. CDR3 length: 19 residues.

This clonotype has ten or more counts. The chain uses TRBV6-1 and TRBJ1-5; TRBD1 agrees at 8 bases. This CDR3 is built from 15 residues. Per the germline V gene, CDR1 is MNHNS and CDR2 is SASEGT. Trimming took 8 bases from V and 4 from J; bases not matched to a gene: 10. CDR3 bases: TGTGCCAGCCGGGACAGGACCCTTCTGAATCAGCCCCAGCATTTT. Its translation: CASRDRTLLNQPQHF.

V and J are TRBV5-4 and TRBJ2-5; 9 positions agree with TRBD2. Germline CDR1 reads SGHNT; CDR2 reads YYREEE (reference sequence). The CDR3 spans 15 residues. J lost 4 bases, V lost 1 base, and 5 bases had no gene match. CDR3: CASSLPGLARETQYF. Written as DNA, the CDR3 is TGTGCCAGCAGCTTGCCGGGACTAGCCCGAGAGACCCAGTACTTC.

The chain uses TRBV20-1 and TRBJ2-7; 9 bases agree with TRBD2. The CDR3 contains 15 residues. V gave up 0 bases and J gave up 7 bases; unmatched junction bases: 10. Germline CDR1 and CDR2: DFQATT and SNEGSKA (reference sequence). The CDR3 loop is CSARDSPSGVDEQYF. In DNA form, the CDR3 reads TGCAGTGCTAGAGATAGTCCTAGCGGGGTAGATGAGCAGTACTTC.

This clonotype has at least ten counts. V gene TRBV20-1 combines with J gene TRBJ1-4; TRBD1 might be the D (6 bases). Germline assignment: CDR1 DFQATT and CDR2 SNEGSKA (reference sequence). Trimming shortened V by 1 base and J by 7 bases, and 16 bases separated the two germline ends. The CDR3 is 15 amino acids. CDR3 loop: CSARGFDRNGEKLFF. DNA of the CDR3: TGCAGTGCTAGAGGTTTCGACAGGAACGGTGAAAAACTGTTTTTT.

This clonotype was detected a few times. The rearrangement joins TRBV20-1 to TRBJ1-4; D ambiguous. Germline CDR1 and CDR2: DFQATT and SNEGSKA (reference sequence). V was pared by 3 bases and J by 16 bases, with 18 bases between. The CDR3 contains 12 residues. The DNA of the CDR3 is TGCAGTGCTAGTCTTCCCCCGACGGGCGGGTTTTTT. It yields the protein CSASLPPTGGFF.

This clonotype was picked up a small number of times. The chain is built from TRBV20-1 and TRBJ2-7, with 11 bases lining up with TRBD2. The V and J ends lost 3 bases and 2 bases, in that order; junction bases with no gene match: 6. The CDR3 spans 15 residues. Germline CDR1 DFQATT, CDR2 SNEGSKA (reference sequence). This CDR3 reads CSASPSGRSTYEQYF. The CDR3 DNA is TGCAGTGCTAGCCCTAGCGGGAGGTCTACCTACGAGCAGTACTTC.

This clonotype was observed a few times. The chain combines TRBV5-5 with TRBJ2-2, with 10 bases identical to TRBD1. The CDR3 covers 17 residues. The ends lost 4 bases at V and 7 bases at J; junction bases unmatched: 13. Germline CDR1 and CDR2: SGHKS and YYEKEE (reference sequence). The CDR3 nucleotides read TGTGCCAGCAGCCAGCTGCCGAGACAGGGGGCCAACGGGGAGCTGTTTTTT. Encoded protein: CASSQLPRQGANGELFF. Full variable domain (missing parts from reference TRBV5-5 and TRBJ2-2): DAGVTQSPTHLIKTRGQQVTLRCSPISGHKSVSWYQQVLGQGPQFIFQYYEKEERGRGNFPDRFSARQFPNYSSELNVNALLLGDSALYLCASSQLPRQGANGELFFGEGSRLTVL.

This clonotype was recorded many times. Here the CDR3 reads CASSFRDGEQYF. CDR3 nucleotides: TGTGCCAGCAGTTTTAGGGACGGAGAGCAGTACTTC. The V gene is TRBV28, the J gene TRBJ2-7, with D perhaps being TRBD1 or TRBD2 (5 bases each). The CDR3 spans 12 residues. With 3 bases removed from V and 7 bases from J, the gap between germline ends came to 10 bases. Germline V gene sequence: CDR1 MDHEN, CDR2 SYDVKM.

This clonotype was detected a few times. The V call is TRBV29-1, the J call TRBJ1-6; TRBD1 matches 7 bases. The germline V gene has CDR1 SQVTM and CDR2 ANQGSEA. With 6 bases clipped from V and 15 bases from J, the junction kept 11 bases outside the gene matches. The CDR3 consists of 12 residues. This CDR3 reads CSVPQGRMFLHF. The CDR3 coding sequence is TGCAGCGTACCACAGGGGCGCATGTTCCTCCACTTT. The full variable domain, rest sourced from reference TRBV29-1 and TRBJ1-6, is SAVISQKPSRDICQRGTSLTIQCQVDSQVTMMFWYRQQPGQSLTLIATANQGSEATYESGFVIDKFPISRPNLTFSTLTVSNMSPEDSSIYLCSVPQGRMFLHFGNGTRLTVT.

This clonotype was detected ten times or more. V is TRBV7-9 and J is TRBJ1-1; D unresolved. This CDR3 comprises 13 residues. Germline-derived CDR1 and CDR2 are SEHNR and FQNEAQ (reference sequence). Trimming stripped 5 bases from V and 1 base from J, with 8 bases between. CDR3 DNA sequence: TGTGCCAGCAGCCGGCCCGGGAACACTGAAGCTTTCTTT. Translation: CASSRPGNTEAFF.

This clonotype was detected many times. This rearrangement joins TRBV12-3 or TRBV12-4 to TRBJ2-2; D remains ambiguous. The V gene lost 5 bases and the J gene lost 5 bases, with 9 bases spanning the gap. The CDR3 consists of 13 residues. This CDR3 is CASSPRLTGELFF. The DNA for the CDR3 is TGTGCCAGCAGTCCTCGGCTGACCGGGGAGCTGTTTTTT.

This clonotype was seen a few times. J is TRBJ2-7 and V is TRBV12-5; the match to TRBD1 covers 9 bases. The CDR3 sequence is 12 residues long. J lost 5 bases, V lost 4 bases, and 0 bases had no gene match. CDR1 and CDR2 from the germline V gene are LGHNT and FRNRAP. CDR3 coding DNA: TGTGCTAGTGGTTGGACAGGGGACGAGCAGTACTTC. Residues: CASGWTGDEQYF.

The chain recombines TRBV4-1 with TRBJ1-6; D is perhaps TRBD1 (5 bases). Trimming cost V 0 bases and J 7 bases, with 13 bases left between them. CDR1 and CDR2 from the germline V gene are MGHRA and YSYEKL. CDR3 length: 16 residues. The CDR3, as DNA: TGCGCCAGCAGCCAAGATCGGGGACGGATCAATTCACCCCTCCACTTT. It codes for CASSQDRGRINSPLHF.

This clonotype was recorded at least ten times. CDR3 region: CASSLSTGPDYEQYF. The CDR3 region has the DNA TGTGCCAGCAGCTTATCAACAGGGCCCGACTACGAGCAGTACTTC. The rearrangement joins TRBV7-2 to TRBJ2-7; possible D gene TRBD1, 6 bases. Germline loops: CDR1 SGHTA, CDR2 FQGNSA. The V end lost 2 bases, the J end lost 3 bases, and 14 bases lay between the germline ends. This CDR3 spans 15 amino acids.

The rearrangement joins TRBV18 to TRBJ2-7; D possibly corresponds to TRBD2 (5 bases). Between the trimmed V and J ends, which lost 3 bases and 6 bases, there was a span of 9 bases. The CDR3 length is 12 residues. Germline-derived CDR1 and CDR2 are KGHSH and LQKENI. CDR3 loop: CASSPLEGEQYF. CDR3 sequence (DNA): TGTGCCAGCTCACCCTTAGAGGGCGAGCAGTACTTC.

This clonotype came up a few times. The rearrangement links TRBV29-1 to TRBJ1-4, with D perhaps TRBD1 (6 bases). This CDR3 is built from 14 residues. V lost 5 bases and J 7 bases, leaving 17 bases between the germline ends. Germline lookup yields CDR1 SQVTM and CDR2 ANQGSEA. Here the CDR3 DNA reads TGCAGCGTTACCCAAGGGGGGCCCAGTGAAAAACTGTTTTTT. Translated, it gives CSVTQGGPSEKLFF.

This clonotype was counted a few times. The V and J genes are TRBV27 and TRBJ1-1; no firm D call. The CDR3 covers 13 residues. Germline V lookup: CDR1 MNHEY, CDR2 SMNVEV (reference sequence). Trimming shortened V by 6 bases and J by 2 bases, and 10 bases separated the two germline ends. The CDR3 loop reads CASRSGSNTEAFF. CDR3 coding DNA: TGTGCCAGCAGATCAGGATCAAACACTGAAGCTTTCTTT.

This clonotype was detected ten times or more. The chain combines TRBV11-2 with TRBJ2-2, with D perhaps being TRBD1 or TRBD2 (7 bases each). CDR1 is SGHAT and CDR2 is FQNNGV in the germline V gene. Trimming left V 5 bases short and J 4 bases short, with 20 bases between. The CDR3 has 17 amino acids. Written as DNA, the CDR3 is TGTGCCAGCAGCATCCCCAGGGGGGGGGTTGCCACCGGGGAGCTGTTTTTT. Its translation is CASSIPRGGVATGELFF.

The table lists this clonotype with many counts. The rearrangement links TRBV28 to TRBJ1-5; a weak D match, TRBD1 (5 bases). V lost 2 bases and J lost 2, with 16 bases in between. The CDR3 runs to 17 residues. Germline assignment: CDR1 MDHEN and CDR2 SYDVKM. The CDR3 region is CASSLISPLTGNQPQHF. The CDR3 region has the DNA TGTGCCAGCAGTTTAATTTCCCCATTGACAGGCAATCAGCCCCAGCATTTT.

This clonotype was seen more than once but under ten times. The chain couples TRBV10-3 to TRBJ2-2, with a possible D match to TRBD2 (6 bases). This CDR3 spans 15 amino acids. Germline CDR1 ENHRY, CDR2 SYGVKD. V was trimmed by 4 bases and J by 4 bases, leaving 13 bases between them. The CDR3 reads CAISVEPGVTGELFF. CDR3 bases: TGTGCCATCAGTGTCGAGCCGGGGGTCACCGGGGAGCTGTTTTTT.

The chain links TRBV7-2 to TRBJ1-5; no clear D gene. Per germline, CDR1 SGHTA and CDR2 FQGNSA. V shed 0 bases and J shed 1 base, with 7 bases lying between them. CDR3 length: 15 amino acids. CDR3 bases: TGTGCCAGCAGCTTAGCAGGGCAGAGCAATCAGCCCCAGCATTTT. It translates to CASSLAGQSNQPQHF.